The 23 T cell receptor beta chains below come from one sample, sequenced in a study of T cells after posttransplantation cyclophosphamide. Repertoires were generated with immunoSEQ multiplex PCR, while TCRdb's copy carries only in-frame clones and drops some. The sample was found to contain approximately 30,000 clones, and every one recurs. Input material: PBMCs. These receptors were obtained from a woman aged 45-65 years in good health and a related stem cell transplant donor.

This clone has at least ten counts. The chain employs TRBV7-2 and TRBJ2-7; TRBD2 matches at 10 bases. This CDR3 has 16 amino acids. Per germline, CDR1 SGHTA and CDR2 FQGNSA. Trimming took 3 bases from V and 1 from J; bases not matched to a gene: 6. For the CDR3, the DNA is TGTGCCAGCAGCTTTATAGCGGGAGGAGCGTCCTACGAGCAGTACTTC. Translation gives CASSFIAGGASYEQYF.

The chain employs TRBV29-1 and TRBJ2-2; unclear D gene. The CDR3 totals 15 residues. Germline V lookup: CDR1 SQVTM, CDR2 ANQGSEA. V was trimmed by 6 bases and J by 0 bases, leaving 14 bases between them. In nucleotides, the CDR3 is TGCAGCGTCGTGTGGTGGGCCGCGAACACCGGGGAGCTGTTTTTT. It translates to CSVVWWAANTGELFF.

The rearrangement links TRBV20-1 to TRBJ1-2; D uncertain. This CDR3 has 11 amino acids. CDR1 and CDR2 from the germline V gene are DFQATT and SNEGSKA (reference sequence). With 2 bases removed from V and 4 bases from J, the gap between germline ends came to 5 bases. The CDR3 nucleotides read TGCAGTGCTAGACCAGGCTATGGCTACACCTTC. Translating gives CSARPGYGYTF.

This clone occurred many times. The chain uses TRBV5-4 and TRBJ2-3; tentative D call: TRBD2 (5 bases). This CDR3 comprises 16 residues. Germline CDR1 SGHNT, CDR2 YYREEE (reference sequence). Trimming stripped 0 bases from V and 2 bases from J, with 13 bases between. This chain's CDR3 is CASSLAARAPTDTQYF. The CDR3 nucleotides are TGTGCCAGCAGCTTGGCGGCGCGGGCCCCCACAGATACGCAGTATTTT.

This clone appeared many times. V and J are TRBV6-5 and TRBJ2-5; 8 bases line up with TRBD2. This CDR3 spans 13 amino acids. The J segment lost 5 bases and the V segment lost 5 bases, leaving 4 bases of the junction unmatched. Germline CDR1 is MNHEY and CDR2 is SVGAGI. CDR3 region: CASSREGLETQYF. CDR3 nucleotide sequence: TGTGCCAGCAGTCGGGAGGGGTTGGAGACCCAGTACTTC.

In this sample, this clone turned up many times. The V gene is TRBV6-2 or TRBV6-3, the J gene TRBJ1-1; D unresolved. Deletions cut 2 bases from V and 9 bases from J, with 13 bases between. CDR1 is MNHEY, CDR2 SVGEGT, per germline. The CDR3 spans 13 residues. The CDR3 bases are TGTGCCAGCAGTTACGGTCAAGGCCTCAAAGCTTTCTTT. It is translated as CASSYGQGLKAFF.

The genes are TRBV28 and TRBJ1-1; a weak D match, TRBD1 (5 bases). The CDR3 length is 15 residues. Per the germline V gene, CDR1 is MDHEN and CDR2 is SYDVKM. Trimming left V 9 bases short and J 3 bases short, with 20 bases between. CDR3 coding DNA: TGTGCCAGTAGAATCGGGGGATATAGGCACACTGAAGCTTTCTTT. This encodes CASRIGGYRHTEAFF.

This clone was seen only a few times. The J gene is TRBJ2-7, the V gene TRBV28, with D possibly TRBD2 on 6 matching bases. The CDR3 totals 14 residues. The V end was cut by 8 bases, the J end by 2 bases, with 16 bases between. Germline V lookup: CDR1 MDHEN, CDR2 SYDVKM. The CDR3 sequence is CASETSSGTYEQYF. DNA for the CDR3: TGTGCCAGCGAAACTAGCTCCGGAACCTACGAGCAGTACTTC.

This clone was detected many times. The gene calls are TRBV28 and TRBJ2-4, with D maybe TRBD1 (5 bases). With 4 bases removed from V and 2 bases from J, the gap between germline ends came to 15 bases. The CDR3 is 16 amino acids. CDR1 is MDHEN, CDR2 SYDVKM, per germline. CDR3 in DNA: TGTGCCAGCAGTTCAGGGCTTCGGGTTACCAAAAACATTCAGTACTTC. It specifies CASSSGLRVTKNIQYF.

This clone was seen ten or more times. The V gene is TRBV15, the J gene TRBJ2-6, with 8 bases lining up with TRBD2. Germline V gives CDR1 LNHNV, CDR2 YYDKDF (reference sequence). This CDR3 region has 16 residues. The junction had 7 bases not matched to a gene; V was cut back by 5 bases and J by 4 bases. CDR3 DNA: TGTGCCACCAGCCCCGGGGGGGGGCTAGGGGCCAACGTCCTGACTTTC. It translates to CATSPGGGLGANVLTF.

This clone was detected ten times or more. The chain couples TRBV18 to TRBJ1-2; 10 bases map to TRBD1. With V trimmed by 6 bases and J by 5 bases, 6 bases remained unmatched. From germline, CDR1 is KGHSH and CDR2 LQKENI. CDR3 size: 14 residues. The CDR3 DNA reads TGTGCCAGCTCGTACGGGACAGGGGAATATGGCTACACCTTC. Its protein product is CASSYGTGEYGYTF.

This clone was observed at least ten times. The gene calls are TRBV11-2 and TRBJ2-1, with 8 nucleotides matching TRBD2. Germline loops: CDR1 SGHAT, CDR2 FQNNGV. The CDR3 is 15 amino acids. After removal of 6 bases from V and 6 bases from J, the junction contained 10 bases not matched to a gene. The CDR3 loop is CASRATSGKINEQFF. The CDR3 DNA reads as TGTGCCAGCAGGGCAACTAGCGGTAAAATCAATGAGCAGTTCTTC.

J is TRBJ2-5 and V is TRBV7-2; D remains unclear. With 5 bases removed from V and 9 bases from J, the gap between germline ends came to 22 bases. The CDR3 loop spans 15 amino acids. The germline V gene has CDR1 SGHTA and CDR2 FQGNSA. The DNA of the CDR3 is TGTGCCAGCAGCCCCAATTCTGCGGTGCCCGAGTCCCAGTACTTC. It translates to CASSPNSAVPESQYF.

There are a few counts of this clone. This CDR3 reads CATSRDRVLRNQPQHF. CDR3 DNA: TGTGCCACCAGCAGAGATAGAGTCCTGCGTAATCAGCCCCAGCATTTT. The gene calls are TRBV15 and TRBJ1-5; D call uncertain. Germline V CDR1 and CDR2: LNHNV, YYDKDF (reference sequence). Trimming stripped 0 bases from V and 4 bases from J, with 13 bases between. CDR3 length equals 16 residues. Variable domain in full (rest from reference TRBV15 and TRBJ1-5): DAMVIQNPRYQVTQFGKPVTLSCSQTLNHNVMYWYQQKSSQAPKLLFHYYDKDFNNEADTPDNFQSRRPNTSFCFLDIRSPGLGDTAMYLCATSRDRVLRNQPQHFGDGTRLSIL.

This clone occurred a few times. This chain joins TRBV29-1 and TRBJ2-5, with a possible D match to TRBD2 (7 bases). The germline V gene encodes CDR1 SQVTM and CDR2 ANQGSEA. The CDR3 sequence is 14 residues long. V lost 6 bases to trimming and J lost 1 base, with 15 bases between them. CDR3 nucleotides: TGCAGCGTCTCCCCGGGGGGCACCCAAGAGACCCAGTACTTC. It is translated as CSVSPGGTQETQYF. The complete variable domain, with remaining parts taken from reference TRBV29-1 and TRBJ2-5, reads SAVISQKPSRDICQRGTSLTIQCQVDSQVTMMFWYRQQPGQSLTLIATANQGSEATYESGFVIDKFPISRPNLTFSTLTVSNMSPEDSSIYLCSVSPGGTQETQYFGPGTRLLVL.

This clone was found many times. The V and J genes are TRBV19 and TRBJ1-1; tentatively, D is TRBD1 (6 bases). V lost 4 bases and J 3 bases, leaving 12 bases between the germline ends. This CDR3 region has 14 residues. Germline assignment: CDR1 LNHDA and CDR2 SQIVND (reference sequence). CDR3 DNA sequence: TGTGCCAGTAGTAAGAGTAACAGGGACACTGAAGCTTTCTTT. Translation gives CASSKSNRDTEAFF.

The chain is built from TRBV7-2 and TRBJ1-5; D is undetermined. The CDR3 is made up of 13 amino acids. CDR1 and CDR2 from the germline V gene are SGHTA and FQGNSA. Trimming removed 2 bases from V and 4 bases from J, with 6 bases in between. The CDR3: CASSLPPNQPQHF. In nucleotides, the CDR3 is TGTGCCAGCAGCTTACCCCCGAATCAGCCCCAGCATTTT.

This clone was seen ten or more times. In DNA form, the CDR3 reads TGTGCCAGCAGTTTGAGGGGGTCCAGGACAGACTACTACGAGCAGTACTTC. The encoded protein is CASSLRGSRTDYYEQYF. V usage is TRBV27 and J usage is TRBJ2-7, with a weak D call TRBD1 (6 bases). CDR3 length: 17 amino acids. The V end lost 3 bases, the J end lost 3 bases, and 21 bases lay between the germline ends. Per the germline V gene, CDR1 is MNHEY and CDR2 is SMNVEV (reference sequence).

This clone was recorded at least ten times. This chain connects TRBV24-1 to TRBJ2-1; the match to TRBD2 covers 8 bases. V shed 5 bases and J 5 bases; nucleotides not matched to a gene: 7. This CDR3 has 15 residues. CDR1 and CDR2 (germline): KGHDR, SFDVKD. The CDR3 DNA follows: TGTGCCACCAGTGCCAGCGGGAGTATCAACAATGAGCAGTTCTTC. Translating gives CATSASGSINNEQFF.

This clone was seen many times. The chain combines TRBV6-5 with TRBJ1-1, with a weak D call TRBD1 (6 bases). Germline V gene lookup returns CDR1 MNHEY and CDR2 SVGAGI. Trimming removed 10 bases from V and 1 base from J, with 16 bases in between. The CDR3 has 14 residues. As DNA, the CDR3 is TGTGCCATTAGGGGGTACGGGCGGAACACTGAAGCTTTCTTT. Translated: CAIRGYGRNTEAFF.

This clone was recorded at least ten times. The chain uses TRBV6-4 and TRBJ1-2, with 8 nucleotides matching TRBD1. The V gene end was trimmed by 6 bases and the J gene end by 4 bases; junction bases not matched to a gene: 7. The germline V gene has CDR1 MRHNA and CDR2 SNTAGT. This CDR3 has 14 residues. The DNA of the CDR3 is TGTGCCAGCAGAGAGGGACAGGTAAGCTATGGCTACACCTTC. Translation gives CASREGQVSYGYTF.

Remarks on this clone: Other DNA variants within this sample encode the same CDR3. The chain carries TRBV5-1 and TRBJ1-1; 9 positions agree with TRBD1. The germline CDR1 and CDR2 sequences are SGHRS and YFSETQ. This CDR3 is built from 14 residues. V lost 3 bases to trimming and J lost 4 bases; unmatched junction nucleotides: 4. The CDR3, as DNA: TGCGCCAGCAGCTCGGGACAGGGAGGCACTGAAGCTTTCTTT. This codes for CASSSGQGGTEAFF.

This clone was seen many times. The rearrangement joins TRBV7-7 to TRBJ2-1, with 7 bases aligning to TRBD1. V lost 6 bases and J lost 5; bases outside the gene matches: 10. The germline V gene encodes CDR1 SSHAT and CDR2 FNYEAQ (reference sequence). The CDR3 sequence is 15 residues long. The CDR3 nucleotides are TGTGCCAGCAGTCCGGGTCGACAGGGAAACAATGAGCAGTTCTTC. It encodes CASSPGRQGNNEQFF.